This T cell receptor (beta chain) was sequenced during a study of CD8+CD57+ T cells in acquired aplastic anemia. On the study more broadly: Sorted CD4+ and CD8+ cells gave a mean 3.2 ug DNA, range about 0.19 to 27.4 ug.

Genomic DNA provided the template from which TCR beta VDJ and CDR3 profiles were obtained. TCRdb fed the reads into MiXCR, producing one record per CDR3 protein. The repertoire holds 200,000 to 300,000 distinct CDR3 sequences, with around 82% as singletons. This clonotype was seen once. The antigen remains unidentified. The conserved closing phenylalanine or tryptophan is absent in this CDR3, likely reflecting a read error. No DNA is shown, since the ends of the CDR3 on it are uncertain; the CDR3 is the one TCRdb lists. The CDR3 has 12 residues if both end residues are counted. Germline CDR1 SGHVS, CDR2 FQNEAQ. The sequenced patients had an expansion of CD8+CD57+ cells seen by flow cytometry. Among the patients, all had severe acquired aplastic anemia. Sampling of blood occurred while the patients had still received no therapy. General study findings and limits: The CD8+ Simpson's diversity of patients and controls was not significantly different.

Sequencing used sorted CD4+, CD8+, or CD8+CD57+ T cells (not recorded which) from PBMCs. This chain uses TRBV7-8 with TRBJ2-1; the table's D call, TRBD2, has no DNA check behind it. The sequence was collected from a human donor with aplastic anemia. The CDR3 protein is CASSLSGGQDTQ.